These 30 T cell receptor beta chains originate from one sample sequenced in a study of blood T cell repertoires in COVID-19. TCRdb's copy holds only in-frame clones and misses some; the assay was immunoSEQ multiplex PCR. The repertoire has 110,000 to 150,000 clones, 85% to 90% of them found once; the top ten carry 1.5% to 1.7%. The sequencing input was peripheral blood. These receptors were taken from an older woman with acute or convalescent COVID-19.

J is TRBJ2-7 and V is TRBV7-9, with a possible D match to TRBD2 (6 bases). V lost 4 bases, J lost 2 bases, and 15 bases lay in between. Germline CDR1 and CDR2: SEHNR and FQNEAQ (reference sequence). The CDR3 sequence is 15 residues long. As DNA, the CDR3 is TGTGCCAGCAGCTCCGGGGGAACCCATACCTACGAGCAGTACTTC. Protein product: CASSSGGTHTYEQYF.

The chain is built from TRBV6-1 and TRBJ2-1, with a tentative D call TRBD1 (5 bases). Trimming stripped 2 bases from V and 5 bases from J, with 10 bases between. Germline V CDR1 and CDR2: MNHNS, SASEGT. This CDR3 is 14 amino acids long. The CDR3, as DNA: TGTGCCAGCAGTGAACAGGGCGAGCACAATGAGCAGTTCTTC. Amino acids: CASSEQGEHNEQFF.

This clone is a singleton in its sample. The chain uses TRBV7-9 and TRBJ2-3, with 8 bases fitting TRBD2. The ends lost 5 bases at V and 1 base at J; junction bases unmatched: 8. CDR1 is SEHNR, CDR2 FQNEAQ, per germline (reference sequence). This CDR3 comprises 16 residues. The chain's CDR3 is CASSPPGRGGTDTQYF. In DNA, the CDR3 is TGTGCCAGCAGCCCCCCAGGGCGGGGGGGCACAGATACGCAGTATTTT.

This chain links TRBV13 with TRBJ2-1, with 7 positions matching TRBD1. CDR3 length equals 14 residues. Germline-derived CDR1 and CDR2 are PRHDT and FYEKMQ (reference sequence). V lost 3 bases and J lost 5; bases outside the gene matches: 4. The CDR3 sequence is CASSFTGAHNEQFF. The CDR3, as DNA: TGTGCCAGCAGCTTTACAGGGGCACACAATGAGCAGTTCTTC.

The CDR3 DNA follows: TGTGCCACCAGCAGAGGGAATAGCGGCTACAATGAGCAGTTCTTC. It encodes CATSRGNSGYNEQFF. V gene TRBV15 combines with J gene TRBJ2-1; TRBD2 is a possible D gene (6 bases). Germline CDR1 is LNHNV and CDR2 is YYDKDF (reference sequence). The V and J ends lost 1 base and 3 bases respectively, with 10 bases between them. The CDR3 totals 15 residues. Combining the CDR3 with reference TRBV15 and TRBJ2-1 gives the whole variable domain DAMVIQNPRYQVTQFGKPVTLSCSQTLNHNVMYWYQQKSSQAPKLLFHYYDKDFNNEADTPDNFQSRRPNTSFCFLDIRSPGLGDTAMYLCATSRGNSGYNEQFFGPGTRLTVL.

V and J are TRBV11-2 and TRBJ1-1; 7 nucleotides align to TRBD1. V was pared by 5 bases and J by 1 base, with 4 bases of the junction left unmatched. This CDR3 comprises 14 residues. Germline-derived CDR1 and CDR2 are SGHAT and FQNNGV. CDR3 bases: TGTGCCAGCAGCCAAGGGGGCGCGAACACTGAAGCTTTCTTT. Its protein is CASSQGGANTEAFF.

The CDR3 is CASNYIPWNTEAFF. DNA of the CDR3: TGTGCCAGCAACTATATACCATGGAACACTGAAGCTTTCTTT. The chain links TRBV21-1 to TRBJ1-1. TRBV21-1 is shown as a pseudogene. The CDR3 spans 14 residues.

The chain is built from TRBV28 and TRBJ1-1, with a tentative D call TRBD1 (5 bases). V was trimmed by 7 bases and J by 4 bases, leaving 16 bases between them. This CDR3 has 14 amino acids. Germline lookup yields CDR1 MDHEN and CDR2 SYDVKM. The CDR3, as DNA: TGTGCCAGCACGCCCGGGGGTTCGGCCACTGAAGCTTTCTTT. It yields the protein CASTPGGSATEAFF.

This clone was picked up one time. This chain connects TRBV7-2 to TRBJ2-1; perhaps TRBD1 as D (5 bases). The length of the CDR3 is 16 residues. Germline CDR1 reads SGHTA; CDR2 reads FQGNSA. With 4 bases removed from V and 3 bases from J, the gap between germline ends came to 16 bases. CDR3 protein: CASSWTLQEGYNEQFF. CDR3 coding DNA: TGTGCCAGCAGCTGGACGCTACAGGAAGGCTACAATGAGCAGTTCTTC.

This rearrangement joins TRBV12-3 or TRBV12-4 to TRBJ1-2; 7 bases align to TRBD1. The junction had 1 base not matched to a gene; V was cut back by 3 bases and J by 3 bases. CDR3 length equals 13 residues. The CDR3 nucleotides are TGTGCCAGCAGTTTTCAGGGGGACTATGGCTACACCTTC. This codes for CASSFQGDYGYTF.

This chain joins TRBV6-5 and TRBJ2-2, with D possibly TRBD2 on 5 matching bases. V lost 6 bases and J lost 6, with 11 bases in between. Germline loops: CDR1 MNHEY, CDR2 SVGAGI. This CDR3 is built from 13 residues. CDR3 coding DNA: TGTGCCAGCAGAATGGAGGTGGCCGGGGAGCTGTTTTTT. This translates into CASRMEVAGELFF.

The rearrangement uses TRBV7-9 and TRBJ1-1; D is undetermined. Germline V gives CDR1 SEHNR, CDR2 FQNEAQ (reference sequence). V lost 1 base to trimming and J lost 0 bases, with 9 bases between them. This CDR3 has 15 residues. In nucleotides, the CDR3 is TGTGCCAGCAGCTTAGTAATGGCCTTGAACACTGAAGCTTTCTTT. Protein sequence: CASSLVMALNTEAFF. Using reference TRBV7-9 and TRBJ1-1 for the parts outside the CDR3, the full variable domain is DTGVSQNPRHKITKRGQNVTFRCDPISEHNRLYWYRQTLGQGPEFLTYFQNEAQLEKSRLLSDRFSAERPKGSFSTLEIQRTEQGDSAMYLCASSLVMALNTEAFFGQGTRLTVV.

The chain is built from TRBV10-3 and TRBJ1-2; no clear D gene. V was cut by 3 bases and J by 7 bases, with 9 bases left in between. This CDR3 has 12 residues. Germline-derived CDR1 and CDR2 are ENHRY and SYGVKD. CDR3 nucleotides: TGTGCCATCAGTGACGAGCCGCTTGGCTACACCTTC. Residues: CAISDEPLGYTF.

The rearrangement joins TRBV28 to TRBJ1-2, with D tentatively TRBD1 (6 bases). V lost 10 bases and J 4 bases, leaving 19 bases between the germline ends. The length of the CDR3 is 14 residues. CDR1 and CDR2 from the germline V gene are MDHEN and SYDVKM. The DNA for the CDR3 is TGTGCCATCCGTGGCCCAGGGGATGGCTATGGCTACACCTTC. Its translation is CAIRGPGDGYGYTF.

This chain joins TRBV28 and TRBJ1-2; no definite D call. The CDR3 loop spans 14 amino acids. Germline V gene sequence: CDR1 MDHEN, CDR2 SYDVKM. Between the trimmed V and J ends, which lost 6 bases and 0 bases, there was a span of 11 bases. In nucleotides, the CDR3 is TGTGCCAGCAGCCCCAGCGGGGCTAACTATGGCTACACCTTC. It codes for CASSPSGANYGYTF.

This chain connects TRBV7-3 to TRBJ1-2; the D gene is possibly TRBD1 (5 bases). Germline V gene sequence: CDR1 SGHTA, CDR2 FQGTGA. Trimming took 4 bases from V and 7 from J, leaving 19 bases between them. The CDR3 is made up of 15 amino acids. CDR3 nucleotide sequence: TGTGCCAGCAGCTCCGACGGCCAGGGTCGTTCTGGCTACACCTTC. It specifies CASSSDGQGRSGYTF.

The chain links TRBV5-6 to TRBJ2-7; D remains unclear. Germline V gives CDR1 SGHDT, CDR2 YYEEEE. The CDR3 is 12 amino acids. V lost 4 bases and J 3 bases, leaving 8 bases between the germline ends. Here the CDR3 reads CASSVTIYEQYF. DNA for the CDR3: TGTGCCAGCAGCGTGACAATCTACGAGCAGTACTTC.

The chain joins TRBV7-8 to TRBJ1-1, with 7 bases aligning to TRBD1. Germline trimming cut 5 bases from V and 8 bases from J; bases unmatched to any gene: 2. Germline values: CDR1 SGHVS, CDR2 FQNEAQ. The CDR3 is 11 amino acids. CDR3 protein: CASSPTGEAFF. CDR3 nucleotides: TGTGCCAGCAGCCCGACAGGGGAAGCTTTCTTT.

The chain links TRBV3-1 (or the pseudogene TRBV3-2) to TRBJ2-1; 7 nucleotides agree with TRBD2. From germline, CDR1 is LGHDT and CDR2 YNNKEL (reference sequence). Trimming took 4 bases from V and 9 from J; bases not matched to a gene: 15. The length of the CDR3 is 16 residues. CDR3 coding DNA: TGTGCCAGCAGCCCGGGCTTAGCGGGTCTGCACGGTGAGCAGTTCTTC. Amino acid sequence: CASSPGLAGLHGEQFF.

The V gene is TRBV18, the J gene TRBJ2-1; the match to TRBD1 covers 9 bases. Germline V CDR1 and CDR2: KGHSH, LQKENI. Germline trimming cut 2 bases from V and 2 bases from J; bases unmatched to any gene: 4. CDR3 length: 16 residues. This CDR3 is CASSPRDREAYNEQFF. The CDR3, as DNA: TGTGCCAGCTCACCAAGGGACAGGGAGGCCTACAATGAGCAGTTCTTC.

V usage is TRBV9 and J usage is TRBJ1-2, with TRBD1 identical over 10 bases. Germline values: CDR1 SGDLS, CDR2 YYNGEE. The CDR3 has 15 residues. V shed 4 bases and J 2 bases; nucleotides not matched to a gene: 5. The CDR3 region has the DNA TGTGCCAGCAGCCCGGGGACAGGGGCGAACTATGGCTACACCTTC. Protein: CASSPGTGANYGYTF.

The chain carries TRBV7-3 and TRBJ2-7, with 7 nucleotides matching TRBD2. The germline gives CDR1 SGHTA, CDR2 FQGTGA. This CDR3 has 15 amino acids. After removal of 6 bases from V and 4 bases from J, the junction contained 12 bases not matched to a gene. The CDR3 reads CASSFLPGLSYEQYF. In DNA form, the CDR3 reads TGTGCCAGCAGTTTTTTACCGGGACTATCGTACGAGCAGTACTTC.

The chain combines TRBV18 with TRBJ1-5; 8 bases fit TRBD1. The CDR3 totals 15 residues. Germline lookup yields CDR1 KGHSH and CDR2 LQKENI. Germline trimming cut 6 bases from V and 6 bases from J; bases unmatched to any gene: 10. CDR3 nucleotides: TGTGCCAGCTCGCCGGACGGACAGGGCTTTCAGCCCCAGCATTTT. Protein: CASSPDGQGFQPQHF.

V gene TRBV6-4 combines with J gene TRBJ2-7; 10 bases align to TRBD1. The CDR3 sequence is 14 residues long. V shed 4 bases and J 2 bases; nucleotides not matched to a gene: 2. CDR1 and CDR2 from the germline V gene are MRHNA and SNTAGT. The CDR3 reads CASSVGQGAYEQYF. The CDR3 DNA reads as TGTGCCAGCAGTGTCGGACAGGGGGCCTACGAGCAGTACTTC.

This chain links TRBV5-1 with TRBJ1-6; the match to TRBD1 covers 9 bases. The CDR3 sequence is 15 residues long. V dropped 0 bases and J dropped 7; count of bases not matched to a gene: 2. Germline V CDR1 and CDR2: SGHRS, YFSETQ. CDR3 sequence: CASSLAGQGNSPLHF. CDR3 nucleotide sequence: TGCGCCAGCAGCTTGGCGGGACAGGGAAATTCACCCCTCCACTTT.

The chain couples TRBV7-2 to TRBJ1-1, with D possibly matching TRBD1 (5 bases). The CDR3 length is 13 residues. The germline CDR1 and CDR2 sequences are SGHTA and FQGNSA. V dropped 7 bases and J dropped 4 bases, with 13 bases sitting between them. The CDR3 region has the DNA TGTGCCAGCAACTTGGGGGGAAGCACTGAAGCTTTCTTT. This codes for CASNLGGSTEAFF.

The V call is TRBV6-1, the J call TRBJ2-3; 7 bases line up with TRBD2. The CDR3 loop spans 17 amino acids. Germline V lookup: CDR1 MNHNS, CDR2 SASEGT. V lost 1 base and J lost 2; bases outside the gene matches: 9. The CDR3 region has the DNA TGTGCCAGCAGTGAAGGGTTCGGGACTACCACCACAGATACGCAGTATTTT. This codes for CASSEGFGTTTTDTQYF.

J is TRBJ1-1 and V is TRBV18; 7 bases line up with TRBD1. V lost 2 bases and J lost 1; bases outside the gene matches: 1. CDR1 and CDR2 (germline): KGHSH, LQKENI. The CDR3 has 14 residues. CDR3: CASSPTGENTEAFF. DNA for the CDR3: TGTGCCAGCTCACCAACAGGGGAGAACACTGAAGCTTTCTTT.

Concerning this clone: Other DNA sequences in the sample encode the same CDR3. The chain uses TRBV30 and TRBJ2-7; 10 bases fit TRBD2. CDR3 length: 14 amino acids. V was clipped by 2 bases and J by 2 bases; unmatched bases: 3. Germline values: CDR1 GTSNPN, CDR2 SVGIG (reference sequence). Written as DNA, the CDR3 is TGTGCCTGGAGTATTAGCGGGGGGACCTACGAGCAGTACTTC. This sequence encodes CAWSISGGTYEQYF.

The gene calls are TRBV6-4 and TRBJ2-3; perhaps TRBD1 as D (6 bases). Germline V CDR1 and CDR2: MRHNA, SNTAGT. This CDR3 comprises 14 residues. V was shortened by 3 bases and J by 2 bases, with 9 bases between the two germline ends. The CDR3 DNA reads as TGTGCCAGCAGTGAAACAGGGCTCACAGATACGCAGTATTTT. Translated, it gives CASSETGLTDTQYF.